Below, 19 T cell receptor beta chains from the same sample are listed, as sequenced in a study of PD-L1 blockade in urothelial cancer. Only in-frame clones appear in the TCRdb table, and some are missing; sequencing was by immunoSEQ multiplex PCR. Among 70,000 or so clones listed, 80% to 90% were seen once. Sample: PBMCs, taken around atezolizumab (anti-PD-L1) treatment. These receptors all come from a man aged 70-80 years with urothelial cancer.

The count of this clone is one. The chain recombines TRBV9 with TRBJ2-1, with 8 bases lining up with TRBD2. With 4 bases clipped from V and 0 bases from J, the junction kept 3 bases outside the gene matches. Looked up from germline, CDR1 is SGDLS and CDR2 is YYNGEE. The CDR3 consists of 15 residues. The CDR3 sequence is CASSKSGGSYNEQFF. The CDR3 bases are TGTGCCAGCAGCAAAAGCGGGGGCTCCTACAATGAGCAGTTCTTC. Full variable domain (remainder filled in from reference TRBV9 and TRBJ2-1): DSGVTQTPKHLITATGQRVTLRCSPRSGDLSVYWYQQSLDQGLQFLIQYYNGEERAKGNILERFSAQQFPDLHSELNLSSLELGDSALYFCASSKSGGSYNEQFFGPGTRLTVL.

In this sample, this clone turned up a few times. The rearrangement links TRBV10-3 to TRBJ2-7; TRBD1 agrees at 9 bases. This CDR3 is built from 12 residues. The trim removed 10 bases at V and 7 bases at J, leaving 8 bases unmatched. The V gene's germline CDR1 is ENHRY and CDR2 SYGVKD. Here the CDR3 DNA reads TGTGCCAGCTCGACAGGGGGTCAGGAGCAGTACTTC. Residues: CASSTGGQEQYF.

The chain is built from TRBV18 and TRBJ1-1; D is undetermined. CDR3 length equals 13 residues. Trimming left V 4 bases short and J 1 base short, with 7 bases between. Germline lookup yields CDR1 KGHSH and CDR2 LQKENI. DNA for the CDR3: TGTGCCAGCTCACAACAGACGAACACTGAAGCTTTCTTT. It encodes CASSQQTNTEAFF. Variable domain in full (rest from reference TRBV18 and TRBJ1-1): NAGVMQNPRHLVRRRGQEARLRCSPMKGHSHVYWYRQLPEEGLKFMVYLQKENIIDESGMPKERFSAEFPKEGPSILRIQQVVRGDSAAYFCASSQQTNTEAFFGQGTRLTVV.

This chain joins TRBV5-6 and TRBJ2-4, with TRBD1 as a possible D gene (5 bases). This CDR3 contains 19 residues. Looked up from germline, CDR1 is SGHDT and CDR2 is YYEEEE. The V gene lost 2 bases and the J gene lost 0 bases, with 21 bases spanning the gap. The CDR3 region is CASSFFVQAEILAKNIQYF. The CDR3 DNA reads TGTGCCAGCAGCTTTTTTGTACAGGCAGAGATACTAGCCAAAAACATTCAGTACTTC.

The chain recombines TRBV4-1 with TRBJ2-7; 9 bases are a match to TRBD2. V was pared by 1 base and J by 1 base, with 17 bases of the junction left unmatched. The CDR3 has 20 amino acids. Germline loops: CDR1 MGHRA, CDR2 YSYEKL. The CDR3 spells CASSQGVPSGNSTRSYEQYF. The CDR3 DNA reads as TGCGCCAGCAGCCAAGGAGTACCTAGCGGGAACAGCACGCGATCCTACGAGCAGTACTTC.

The chain joins TRBV27 to TRBJ2-3, with D possibly matching TRBD2 (5 bases). CDR1 and CDR2 from the germline V gene are MNHEY and SMNVEV (reference sequence). CDR3 size: 15 residues. V lost 4 bases and J 3 bases, leaving 14 bases between the germline ends. DNA of the CDR3: TGTGCCAGCAGTTACGGGGTTTTAACGACAGATACGCAGTATTTT. Amino acids: CASSYGVLTTDTQYF.

The chain has TRBV27 and TRBJ2-7, with 8 bases identical to TRBD1. V dropped 6 bases and J dropped 4; count of bases not matched to a gene: 5. The CDR3 has 13 residues. Germline loops: CDR1 MNHEY, CDR2 SMNVEV (reference sequence). The CDR3 nucleotides read TGTGCCAGCAGGAGACAGGGGCAATACGAGCAGTACTTC. Translating it yields CASRRQGQYEQYF.

The chain recombines TRBV28 with TRBJ1-1, with a weak D call TRBD1 (6 bases). With 6 bases removed from V and 11 bases from J, the gap between germline ends came to 13 bases. The CDR3 has 11 residues. Germline V gene lookup returns CDR1 MDHEN and CDR2 SYDVKM. Here the CDR3 reads CASRDSLKAFF. As DNA, the CDR3 is TGTGCCAGCAGGGACAGCCTGAAGGCTTTCTTT.

V usage is TRBV2 and J usage is TRBJ2-2; the match to TRBD1 covers 8 bases. Germline CDR1 and CDR2: SNHLY and FYNNEI. This CDR3 is 17 amino acids long. Written as DNA, the CDR3 is TGTGCGGTATGGACAGGGACAATTGCTGGCGACACCGGGGAGCTGTTTTTT. The encoded protein is CAVWTGTIAGDTGELFF. The variable domain in full, completed from reference TRBV2 and TRBJ2-2, reads EPEVTQTPSHQVTQMGQEVILRCVPISNHLYFYWYRQILGQKVEFLVSFYNNEISEKSEIFDDQFSVERPDGSNFTLKIRSTKLEDSAMYFCAVWTGTIAGDTGELFFGEGSRLTVL.

The chain is built from TRBV9 and TRBJ2-3; 8 bases are shared with TRBD2. With 0 bases clipped from V and 6 bases from J, the junction kept 12 bases outside the gene matches. Germline assignment: CDR1 SGDLS and CDR2 YYNGEE. The CDR3 has 17 amino acids. CDR3 loop: CASSVVPSGPGSDTQYF. The CDR3 DNA follows: TGTGCCAGCAGCGTAGTACCTAGCGGGCCGGGGTCGGATACGCAGTATTTT.

There are a few counts of this clone. The chain employs TRBV30 and TRBJ2-3; TRBD2 might be the D (5 bases). V dropped 5 bases and J dropped 2 bases, with 8 bases sitting between them. The germline CDR1 and CDR2 sequences are GTSNPN and SVGIG (reference sequence). CDR3 length: 12 residues. Here the CDR3 DNA reads TGTGCCTGGCGGGGTGACACAGATACGCAGTATTTT. It is translated as CAWRGDTDTQYF. Filled out from reference TRBV30 and TRBJ2-3, the complete variable domain reads SQTIHQWPATLVQPVGSPLSLECTVEGTSNPNLYWYRQAAGRGLQLLFYSVGIGQISSEVPQNLSASRPQDRQFILSSKKLLLSDSGFYLCAWRGDTDTQYFGPGTRLTVL.

This clone has a handful of counts. The chain has TRBV28 and TRBJ2-7; TRBD1 might be the D (5 bases). The CDR3 is 11 amino acids. Germline CDR1 reads MDHEN; CDR2 reads SYDVKM. Trimming shortened V by 6 bases and J by 7 bases, and 10 bases separated the two germline ends. The CDR3 spells CASRNNREQYF. CDR3 coding DNA: TGTGCCAGCAGAAACAACAGGGAGCAGTACTTC. Combining the CDR3 with reference TRBV28 and TRBJ2-7 gives the whole variable domain DVKVTQSSRYLVKRTGEKVFLECVQDMDHENMFWYRQDPGLGLRLIYFSYDVKMKEKGDIPEGYSVSREKKERFSLILESASTNQTSMYLCASRNNREQYFGPGTRLTVT.

This sequence joins TRBV6-5 and TRBJ2-1, with 10 bases that match TRBD2. Per germline, CDR1 MNHEY and CDR2 SVGAGI. CDR3 size: 16 residues. With V trimmed by 2 bases and J by 8 bases, 9 bases remained unmatched. The chain's CDR3 is CASSYHLAGVVDEQFF. The CDR3 coding sequence is TGTGCCAGCAGTTACCATCTAGCGGGAGTGGTTGATGAGCAGTTCTTC.

This clone was picked up a small number of times. This chain links TRBV2 with TRBJ2-1; D is perhaps TRBD2 (5 bases). There are 13 residues in the CDR3. CDR1 is SNHLY and CDR2 is FYNNEI in the germline V gene. Deletions cut 8 bases from V and 9 bases from J, with 17 bases between. The CDR3 protein is CASLSLGSAEQFF. The DNA for the CDR3 is TGTGCCAGCCTATCACTAGGCAGTGCTGAGCAGTTCTTC.

The chain employs TRBV19 and TRBJ1-1; no firm D call. V was pared by 7 bases and J by 4 bases, with 13 bases between. Germline CDR1 is LNHDA and CDR2 is SQIVND (reference sequence). The CDR3 is 13 residues long. The CDR3 loop reads CASIQVVGTEAFF. The DNA for the CDR3 is TGTGCCAGTATCCAGGTAGTTGGCACTGAAGCTTTCTTT.

The chain recombines TRBV28 with TRBJ1-5; no clear D. Trimming pared 6 bases from V and 0 bases from J, leaving 15 bases between. This CDR3 comprises 16 residues. CDR1 is MDHEN, CDR2 SYDVKM, per germline. The chain's CDR3 is CASSPSREYSNQPQHF. The CDR3 DNA reads TGTGCCAGCAGCCCCTCCCGGGAATATAGCAATCAGCCCCAGCATTTT.

The V gene is TRBV9, the J gene TRBJ1-5, with 7 nucleotides matching TRBD1. Germline V gives CDR1 SGDLS, CDR2 YYNGEE. The trim removed 0 bases at V and 4 bases at J, leaving 4 bases unmatched. This CDR3 is 15 amino acids long. Here the CDR3 reads CASSVGGDSNQPQHF. Here the CDR3 DNA reads TGTGCCAGCAGCGTAGGAGGGGACAGTAATCAGCCCCAGCATTTT.

CDR3 sequence (DNA): TGTGCCAGCAGCCCCGTGGGGGCCACTGAAGCTTTCTTT. This codes for CASSPVGATEAFF. This rearrangement joins TRBV9 to TRBJ1-1, with D perhaps matching TRBD1 (6 bases). Per the germline V gene, CDR1 is SGDLS and CDR2 is YYNGEE. The germline V and J ends were trimmed by 4 bases and 4 bases, with 11 bases remaining between them. The CDR3 runs to 13 residues.

This sequence joins TRBV6-1 and TRBJ2-1; 7 bases are a match to TRBD2. The CDR3 is 16 amino acids. The V segment lost 1 base and the J segment 1 base; nucleotides outside the gene matches: 4. In germline, CDR1 is MNHNS, CDR2 SASEGT. In nucleotides, the CDR3 is TGTGCCAGCAGTGAAGTAGTGGGAGGGTCCTACAATGAGCAGTTCTTC. Protein product: CASSEVVGGSYNEQFF.